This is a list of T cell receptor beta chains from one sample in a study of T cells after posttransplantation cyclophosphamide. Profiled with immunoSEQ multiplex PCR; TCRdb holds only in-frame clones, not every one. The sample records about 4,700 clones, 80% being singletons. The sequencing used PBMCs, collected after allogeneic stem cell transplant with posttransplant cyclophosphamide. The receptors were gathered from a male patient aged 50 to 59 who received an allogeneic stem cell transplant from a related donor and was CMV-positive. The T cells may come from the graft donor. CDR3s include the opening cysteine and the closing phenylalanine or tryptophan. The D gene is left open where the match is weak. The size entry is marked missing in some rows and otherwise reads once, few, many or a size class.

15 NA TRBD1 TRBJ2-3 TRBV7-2 TGTGCCAGCAGCTTATGGGGACAGGGCACAGATACGCAGTATTTT CASSLWGQGTDTQYF
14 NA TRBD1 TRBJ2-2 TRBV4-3 TGCGCCAGCAGCCAAGGGACAGGGGCCGGGGAGCTGTTTTTT CASSQGTGAGELFF
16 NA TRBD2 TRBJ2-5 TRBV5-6 TGTGCCAGCAGTTTTCTACTAGCGGGAATTGGGGAGACCCAGTACTTC CASSFLLAGIGETQYF
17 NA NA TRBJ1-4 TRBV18 TGTGCCAGCTCACCACCAGGAGCCAGGGTAACTAATGAAAAACTGTTTTTT CASSPPGARVTNEKLFF
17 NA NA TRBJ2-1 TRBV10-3 TGTGCCATCAGTGAGTTGGGAGGGCAGGGGGCTAACAATGAGCAGTTCTTC CAISELGGQGANNEQFF
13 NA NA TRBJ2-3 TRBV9 TGTGCCAGCAGCTGGACAGTCACAGATACGCAGTATTTT CASSWTVTDTQYF
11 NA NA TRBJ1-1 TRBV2 TGTGCCAGCAGTGAACAGGGTGAAGCTTTCTTT CASSEQGEAFF
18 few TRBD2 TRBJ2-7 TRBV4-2 TGTGCCAGCAGCCGGGGAACTCGCGGGGAAGCGGGAGTATACGAGCAGTACTTC CASSRGTRGEAGVYEQYF
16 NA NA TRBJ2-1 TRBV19 TGTGCCAGTAGTATAGATTTCGGGGGCTCCTACAATGAGCAGTTCTTC CASSIDFGGSYNEQFF
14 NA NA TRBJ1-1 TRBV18 TGTGCCAGCTCACCGAGGGGGAGGGACCCTGAAGCTTTCTTT CASSPRGRDPEAFF
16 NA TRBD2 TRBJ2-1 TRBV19 TGTGCCAGTAGTATCGCGAGACTAGCGGGGTACAATGAGCAGTTCTTC CASSIARLAGYNEQFF
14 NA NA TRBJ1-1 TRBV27 TGTGCCAGCAGCATCCGGGCCGGGGGCACTGAAGCTTTCTTT CASSIRAGGTEAFF
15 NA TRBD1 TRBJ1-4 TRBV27 TGTGCCAGCAGTTCCCCCGGACAGGGGAGCGAAAAACTGTTTTTT CASSSPGQGSEKLFF
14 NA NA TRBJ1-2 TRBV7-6 TGTGCCAGCAGCTTAGGAGAGGGTAACTATGGCTACACCTTC CASSLGEGNYGYTF
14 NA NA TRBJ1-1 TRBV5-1 TGCGCCAGCAGCTTGTTGACTACGAACACTGAAGCTTTCTTT CASSLLTTNTEAFF
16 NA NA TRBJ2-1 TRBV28 TGTGCCAGCAGTCCTTTTAAGGGACTGGGGTGGAATGAGCAGTTCTTC CASSPFKGLGWNEQFF
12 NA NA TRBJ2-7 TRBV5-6 TGTGCCAGCAGCTTGCGGGACTTCGAGCAGTACTTC CASSLRDFEQYF
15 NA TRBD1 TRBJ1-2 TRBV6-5 TGTGCCAGCAGTTACTCGACGGCAGGGGGTGGGGGCTACACCTTC CASSYSTAGGGGYTF
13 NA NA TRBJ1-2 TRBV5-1 TGCGCCAGCAGCTTCAAGAGACTTGACGGCTACACCTTC CASSFKRLDGYTF
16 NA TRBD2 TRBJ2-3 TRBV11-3 TGTGCCAGCAGCTCGTCGTTCAGCGGGGGCACAGATACGCAGTATTTT CASSSSFSGGTDTQYF
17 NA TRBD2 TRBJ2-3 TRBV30 TGTGCCTGGAGTTCGACGCGACTAGCGAGAAGCACAGATACGCAGTATTTT CAWSSTRLARSTDTQYF
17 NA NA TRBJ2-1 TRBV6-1 TGTGCCAGCAGTGAAGCCGGAGGGGCGGTCTTCTACAATGAGCAGTTCTTC CASSEAGGAVFYNEQFF
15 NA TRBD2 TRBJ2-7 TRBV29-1 TGCAGCGTTACACCGGGGGGGGGCGCGACCTACGAGCAGTACTTC CSVTPGGGATYEQYF
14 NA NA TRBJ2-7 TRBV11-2 TGTGCCAGCAGCTTAGATATGGGGGGTTCAGGGAAGTACTTC CASSLDMGGSGKYF
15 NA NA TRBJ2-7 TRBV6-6 TGTGCCAGCACCGAATGGGGCAGAAGCTCCTACGAGCAGTACTTC CASTEWGRSSYEQYF
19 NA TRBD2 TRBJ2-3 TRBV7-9 TGTGCCAGCAGCTTAGGCCAGGGACTAGCGGGACGACACACAGATACGCAGTATTTT CASSLGQGLAGRHTDTQYF
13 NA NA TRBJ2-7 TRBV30 TGTGCCTGGAGTGTGGGGAGCTCCTACGAGCAGTACTTC CAWSVGSSYEQYF
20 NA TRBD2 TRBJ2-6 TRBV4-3 TGCGCCAGCAGCCAAGAAGATGCTAGCGGGGGGTACTCTGGGGCCAACGTCCTGACTTTC CASSQEDASGGYSGANVLTF
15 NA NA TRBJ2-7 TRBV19 TGTGCCAGTAGTATAAGGCCAGGGCCTTTCTACGAGCAGTACTTC CASSIRPGPFYEQYF
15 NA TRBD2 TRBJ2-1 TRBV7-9 TGTGCCAGCAGCTTAAGTCTAGCGGGGGGGAGTGAGCAGTTCTTC CASSLSLAGGSEQFF
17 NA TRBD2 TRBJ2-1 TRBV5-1 TGCGCCAGCAGCTTCAGATCGCGGGGGGTTAATTCCAATGAGCAGTTCTTC CASSFRSRGVNSNEQFF
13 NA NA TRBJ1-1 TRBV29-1 TGCAGCTTTGAAGACGCGCAGAACACTGAAGCTTTCTTT CSFEDAQNTEAFF
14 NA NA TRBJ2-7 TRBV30 TGTGCCTGGAGGTCAGCGGGTGGAACCTACGAGCAGTACTTC CAWRSAGGTYEQYF
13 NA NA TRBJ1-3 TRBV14 TGTGCCAGCAGCCAAGATTGGGAGTGGACCATATATTTT CASSQDWEWTIYF
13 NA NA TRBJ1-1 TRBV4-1 TGCGCCAGCAGCCAAGATATATACACTGAAGCTTTCTTT CASSQDIYTEAFF
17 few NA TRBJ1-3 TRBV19 TGTGCCAGTAGTTTTGTCGGGGGGCGCCTCTCTGGAAACACCATATATTTT CASSFVGGRLSGNTIYF
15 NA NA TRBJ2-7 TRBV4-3 TGCGCCAGCAGCCAAGAATTAACAGGACAGTTCAAGCAGTACTTC CASSQELTGQFKQYF
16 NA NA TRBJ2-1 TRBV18 TGTGCCAGCTCACCATATACTAGCCCAAGAGACAATGAGCAGTTCTTC CASSPYTSPRDNEQFF
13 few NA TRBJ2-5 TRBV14 TGTGCCAGCAGCCAAGCACAGGCTAGCGCTGTGTACTTC CASSQAQASAVYF
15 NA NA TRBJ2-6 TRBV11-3 TGTGCCAGCAGTTCAGGAGGCACTGGGGCCAACGTCCTGACTTTC CASSSGGTGANVLTF
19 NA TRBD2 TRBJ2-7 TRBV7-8 TGTGCCAGCAGCCCCCGGCTGGCGGGAGCGAACGAACCCATCTACGAGCAGTACTTC CASSPRLAGANEPIYEQYF
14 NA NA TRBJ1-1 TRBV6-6 TGTGCCAGCACCTCGGGGGGGGCGGGCACTGAAGCTTTCTTT CASTSGGAGTEAFF
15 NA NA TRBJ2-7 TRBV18 TGTGCCAGCTCACCACCGATGACAGCCACCTACGAGCAGTACTTC CASSPPMTATYEQYF
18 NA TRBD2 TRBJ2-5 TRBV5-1 TGCGCCAGCAGCTTGGCCGGTTTGGGCGGGGGGACGGCGGAGACCCAGTACTTC CASSLAGLGGGTAETQYF
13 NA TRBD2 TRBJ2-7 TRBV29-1 TGCAGCGTTGAAGGACTAGCGGCCTACGAGCAGTACTTC CSVEGLAAYEQYF
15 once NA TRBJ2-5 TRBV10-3 TGTGCCATCAGTGAGGACCAGGGGACCCAAGAGACCCAGTACTTC CAISEDQGTQETQYF
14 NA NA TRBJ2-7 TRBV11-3 TGTGCCAGCAGCGCAACCGGGACATCCGATGAGCAGTACTTC CASSATGTSDEQYF
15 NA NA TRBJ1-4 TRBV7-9 TGTGCCAGCAGCTTAGCCCGACAGAATAATGAAAAACTGTTTTTT CASSLARQNNEKLFF
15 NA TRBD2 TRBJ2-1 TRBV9 TGTGCCAGCACTCCGATCGGACTAGCTGACAATGAGCAGTTCTTC CASTPIGLADNEQFF
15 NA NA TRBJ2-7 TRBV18 TGTGCCAGCTCACCGCCCCATGCACAGGGAGACGAGCAGTACTTC CASSPPHAQGDEQYF
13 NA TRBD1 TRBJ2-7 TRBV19 TGTGCCATTAGTAGGGACAGTTCCTACGAGCAGTACTTC CAISRDSSYEQYF
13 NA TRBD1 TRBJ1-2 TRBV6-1 TGTGCCAGCAGCAAGGGACAGGGCTATGGCTACACCTTC CASSKGQGYGYTF
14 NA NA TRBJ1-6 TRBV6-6 TGTGCCAGCAGGGACAGCTCCTATAATTCACCCCTCCACTTT CASRDSSYNSPLHF
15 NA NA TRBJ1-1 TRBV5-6 TGTGCCAGCAGCCCGTACAGGGACGGGGTGATTGAAGCTTTCTTT CASSPYRDGVIEAFF